A single sample gave rise to the 15 T cell receptor beta chains below, sequenced in a study of shared clonotypes between healthy human individuals (dated by TCRdb to about 2020). Libraries were constructed by the immunoSEQ multiplex PCR assay. In its TCRdb copy, this immuneACCESS table keeps in-frame sequences only and misses some clones. Where compared with another copy, unresolved V genes explain less than half of these, and the others have no known cause. In all, the sample holds 2 million to 3 million clones, and more than 85% of those were seen once. The ten most abundant clones make up around 0.37% of the sample. The sequenced sample consisted of naive CD4+ T cells from PBMCs. The sample's cell subset or site label is to be understood as: CD45RA+ positively selected. The receptors derive from a man aged 18 to 29 in good health. Some clones in this sample may be carry-over from other donors' samples.

Remarks on this clone: Other DNA sequences in the sample encode the same CDR3. The V gene is TRBV30, the J gene TRBJ1-4, with D tentatively TRBD1 (5 bases). This CDR3 spans 11 amino acids. V was clipped by 5 bases and J by 5 bases, with 6 bases between them. Germline CDR1 and CDR2: GTSNPN and SVGIG (reference sequence). DNA of the CDR3: TGTGCCTGGGGGGGGAATGAAAAACTGTTTTTT. Its protein product is CAWGGNEKLFF. The full variable domain, its missing parts supplied by reference TRBV30 and TRBJ1-4, is SQTIHQWPATLVQPVGSPLSLECTVEGTSNPNLYWYRQAAGRGLQLLFYSVGIGQISSEVPQNLSASRPQDRQFILSSKKLLLSDSGFYLCAWGGNEKLFFGSGTQLSVL.

The CDR3 protein is CASSLGVRGVDEQFF. For the CDR3, the DNA is TGCGCCAGCAGCCTGGGAGTACGGGGAGTAGATGAGCAGTTCTTC. The chain links TRBV4-3 to TRBJ2-1, with TRBD2 as a possible D gene (5 bases). In germline, CDR1 is LGHNA, CDR2 YSLEER. Between the trimmed V and J ends, which lost 4 bases and 8 bases, there was a span of 18 bases. This CDR3 is 15 amino acids long.

The chain is built from TRBV5-6 and TRBJ1-2; 8 bases are shared with TRBD1. The CDR3 has 17 amino acids. With 4 bases clipped from V and 2 bases from J, the junction kept 13 bases outside the gene matches. Germline values: CDR1 SGHDT, CDR2 YYEEEE. DNA for the CDR3: TGTGCCAGCAGCCCCGGGCCTTCGAGGACAGGGAACTATGGCTACACCTTC. Encoded protein: CASSPGPSRTGNYGYTF. Supplemented by reference TRBV5-6 and TRBJ1-2, the full variable domain reads DAGVTQSPTHLIKTRGQQVTLRCSPKSGHDTVSWYQQALGQGPQFIFQYYEEEERQRGNFPDRFSGHQFPNYSSELNVNALLLGDSALYLCASSPGPSRTGNYGYTFGSGTRLTVV.

This chain connects TRBV5-4 to TRBJ2-7; 7 bases match TRBD2. J lost 0 bases, V lost 6 bases, and 9 bases had no gene match. This CDR3 spans 15 amino acids. Germline values: CDR1 SGHNT, CDR2 YYREEE (reference sequence). CDR3 loop: CASKFLADPSYEQYF. The CDR3 region has the DNA TGTGCCAGCAAGTTCCTAGCGGACCCCTCCTACGAGCAGTACTTC.

V is TRBV28 and J is TRBJ2-7; D unclear. Per germline, CDR1 MDHEN and CDR2 SYDVKM. The V gene lost 7 bases and the J gene lost 1 base, with 17 bases spanning the gap. The CDR3 is 15 amino acids. The CDR3 DNA follows: TGTGCCAGCAAAGGAGAGGACCTAGGGTCCTACGAGCAGTACTTC. Its translation is CASKGEDLGSYEQYF.

The chain has TRBV7-8 and TRBJ2-3; D could derive from TRBD1 or TRBD2 (5 bases each). Germline V gene data show CDR1 as SGHVS and CDR2 as FQNEAQ. V shed 1 base and J shed 6 bases, with 23 bases lying between them. This CDR3 spans 18 amino acids. CDR3 nucleotides: TGTGCCAGCAGCTTAGATAGGGCCGGGGCCCGGAGGAGGGATACGCAGTATTTT. Residues: CASSLDRAGARRRDTQYF. The variable domain in full, with the rest retrieved from reference TRBV7-8 and TRBJ2-3, is GAGVSQSPRYKVAKRGQDVALRCDPISGHVSLFWYQQALGQGPEFLTYFQNEAQLDKSGLPSDRFFAERPEGSVSTLKIQRTQQEDSAVYLCASSLDRAGARRRDTQYFGPGTRLTVL.

The V call is TRBV6-5, the J call TRBJ2-5; 7 bases fit TRBD1. The J segment lost 1 base and the V segment lost 10 bases, leaving 6 bases of the junction unmatched. This CDR3 comprises 13 residues. Per the germline V gene, CDR1 is MNHEY and CDR2 is SVGAGI. The CDR3 loop reads CATRGSGQETQYF. DNA for the CDR3: TGTGCCACCAGGGGGAGCGGCCAAGAGACCCAGTACTTC.

The chain couples TRBV6-6 to TRBJ2-5; D is unclear. CDR1 is MNHNY and CDR2 is SVGAGI in the germline V gene (reference sequence). This CDR3 spans 13 amino acids. With 6 bases removed from V and 5 bases from J, the gap between germline ends came to 13 bases. The CDR3 DNA reads TGTGCCAGCAGGAATAGAATTACGGAGACCCAGTACTTC. Its translation is CASRNRITETQYF.

J is TRBJ2-3 and V is TRBV5-1; 10 positions agree with TRBD1. The V and J ends lost 4 bases and 6 bases, in that order; junction bases with no gene match: 11. Germline CDR1 reads SGHRS; CDR2 reads YFSETQ. CDR3 length: 16 amino acids. DNA of the CDR3: TGCGCCAGCAGCGGCGACAGGGGGCCTCGACGTGATACGCAGTATTTT. Amino acid sequence: CASSGDRGPRRDTQYF. Complete variable domain (other parts from reference TRBV5-1 and TRBJ2-3): KAGVTQTPRYLIKTRGQQVTLSCSPISGHRSVSWYQQTPGQGLQFLFEYFSETQRNKGNFPGRFSGRQFSNSRSEMNVSTLELGDSALYLCASSGDRGPRRDTQYFGPGTRLTVL.

The chain uses TRBV9 and TRBJ2-1; no firm D call. Germline V lookup: CDR1 SGDLS, CDR2 YYNGEE. This CDR3 is built from 17 residues. V lost 0 bases to trimming and J lost 5 bases, with 18 bases between them. CDR3 DNA sequence: TGTGCCAGCAGCGTAGTCTTTACGAATCCTAGTGACAATGAGCAGTTCTTC. This codes for CASSVVFTNPSDNEQFF.

The CDR3 is CASSPDLATYNEQFF. Here the CDR3 DNA reads TGTGCCAGCAGCCCGGACTTGGCGACCTACAATGAGCAGTTCTTC. The chain employs TRBV5-4 and TRBJ2-1, with D tentatively TRBD2 (5 bases). Germline lookup yields CDR1 SGHNT and CDR2 YYREEE (reference sequence). Between the trimmed V and J ends, which lost 4 bases and 2 bases, there was a span of 13 bases. The CDR3 has 15 amino acids.

The J gene is TRBJ2-7, the V gene TRBV6-5; maybe TRBD2 (6 bases). The CDR3 runs 12 residues. The V and J ends lost 7 bases and 5 bases respectively, with 12 bases between them. Germline-derived CDR1 and CDR2 are MNHEY and SVGAGI. CDR3 in amino acids: CASKSGEHEQYF. CDR3 DNA: TGTGCCAGCAAATCGGGGGAACACGAGCAGTACTTC.

For this clone: The junction differs from germline at one of its ends, possibly a read error. V is TRBV4-1 and J is TRBJ1-6, with a possible D match to TRBD1 (5 bases). The CDR3 totals 14 residues. Per the germline V gene, CDR1 is MGHRA and CDR2 is YSYEKL. The DNA of the CDR3 is TGCGCCAGCAGCCAAGAGGTGACAGCTTCATCCCTCCACTTT. It yields the protein CASSQEVTASSLHF.

The gene calls are TRBV11-2 and TRBJ1-2, with D maybe TRBD1 (5 bases). This CDR3 has 15 residues. Germline V gene lookup returns CDR1 SGHAT and CDR2 FQNNGV. V gave up 2 bases and J gave up 3 bases, with 13 bases separating them. CDR3 DNA sequence: TGTGCCAGCAGCTTACGTGGCAGGGAAGACTATGGCTACACCTTC. It encodes CASSLRGREDYGYTF. The full variable domain, its missing parts supplied by reference TRBV11-2 and TRBJ1-2, is EAGVAQSPRYKIIEKRQSVAFWCNPISGHATLYWYQQILGQGPKLLIQFQNNGVVDDSQLPKDRFSAERLKGVDSTLKIQPAKLEDSAVYLCASSLRGREDYGYTFGSGTRLTVV.

The chain carries TRBV9 and TRBJ1-2, with 8 bases lining up with TRBD1. Trimming took 3 bases from V and 3 from J; bases not matched to a gene: 7. There are 15 residues in the CDR3. CDR1 SGDLS and CDR2 YYNGEE come from the germline V gene. CDR3 residues: CASSAPTTGDYGYTF. In DNA, the CDR3 is TGTGCCAGCAGCGCCCCGACGACAGGGGACTATGGCTACACCTTC.